This TCR beta chain was recorded in a study of shared clonotypes between healthy human individuals (dated by TCRdb to between 2020 and 2021). Notes on the research overall: The cohort comprised two women and a few men aged 18 to 49 years. To estimate repertoire size and how much clonotype sharing occurs between individuals, the study deeply sequenced the blood TCR repertoires of roughly 5 healthy adults. Between about 0.94 and 10 billion PBMCs per donor were obtained by leukapheresis. For each donor, three plates each were used for CD4 naive and CD4 memory, two plates were used for CD8 naive, and one plate was used for CD8 memory. Libraries were prepared and TCR repertoires were sequenced by different laboratories using diverse techniques, in order to increase sequencing depth and limit assay-specific biases. Study-wide findings and limitations: Even with the large sequencing depth, rarefaction of the sorted-subset datasets indicated that sequencing was incomplete. Naive subsets generally had larger estimated clonotype richness than memory subsets did. Because the study included a small number of donors, the genetic and exposure-history diversity represented was limited. Pairwise subsampling led to the expectation that sequencing depth would affect the degree of clonotype sharing among donors. Across four donors, 4.5% to 6.5% of naive CD4, around 3.5% of naive CD8, approximately 2.5% of memory CD4, and approximately 0.42% of memory CD8 clonotypes were shared. Compared with non-shared clonotypes, clonotypes shared by all four sorted-subset donors had higher generation probabilities. Sampling was restricted to blood, and TCR repertoires in tissues likely differ from the TCR repertoires found in blood.

The CDR3 goes from the cysteine to the phenylalanine over 13 residues. The CDR3 DNA has 39 bases and is translated from base 1. Reading the germline V gene (reference sequence) gives CDR1 GTSNPN and CDR2 SVGIG. Trimming removed 5 bases from V and 5 bases from J; the gene matches leave 9 bases unexplained. Using the deep immunoSEQ assay, multiplex PCR amplified TCR CDR3 regions from genomic DNA. Extracted genomic DNA from each cell subset was spread evenly across all wells of several immunoSEQ 96-well plates, with each plate serving as a replicate. For sorted subsets, each replicate PCR was loaded with roughly 0.2 ug genomic DNA, equivalent to some 31,000 T cell genomes. Purified libraries were measured with a Qubit 3.0 fluorometer, size-checked on a Bioanalyzer 2100, and measured again with the KAPA Library Quantification kit. Every immunoSEQ 96-well plate was sequenced on a separate single-read 150-cycle Illumina NextSeq 550 flow cell. The authors' pipeline ran thus. Because the immunoSEQ output included only junctional sequences and no quality scores, the filtering could not be the same as the filtering used for full-length reads. To assign V/J genes and CDR3, sequences were annotated using PyIR, a Python wrapper for IgBLAST v1.9, with IMGT germline references. Reads with weak V/J assignments (E-value above 1e-6), missing CDR3, stop codons, out-of-frame junctions, or ambiguous translated residues were removed. V3J clonotypes were defined by identical inferred V gene, J gene, and CDR3 amino acid sequence. Percentage overlap between repertoires was calculated by dividing the number of shared unique clonotypes by the size of the smaller repertoire. Richness of each repertoire was evaluated using RTK rarefaction, the Chao1 estimator, and Recon v2.1 estimates of unobserved clonotypes. Generation probabilities for all TCRbeta clonotypes obtained by the gDNA method from four donors were computed using OLGA. The table was pulled from immuneACCESS by TCRdb, which kept in-frame rearrangements only. Such tables lose some clones; where checked, under half of the loss comes from unresolved V genes, and the rest has no known cause. V, J and clone size are those of that table, while D and trimming were read from the DNA. The sample records a few million clones, 85% to 95% of which are singletons. Around 0.14% of the sample lies in the top ten.

The donors were healthy, HIV-negative adults with no recently reported acute infections or vaccinations. Every donor was a Caucasian adult residing in Nashville, Tennessee, USA. Magnetic negative selection was used to enrich CD4+ T cells, after which naive cells were positively selected on CD45RA and the negative fraction became the memory subset. Blood was obtained by leukapheresis, after which PBMCs were separated by Ficoll-Histopaque density gradient centrifugation and cryopreserved in liquid nitrogen vapor phase. Purity and quantity of every magnetically sorted T cell population were checked by analytical flow cytometry. Each sorted fraction had its genomic DNA isolated and then quantified by UV absorbance on a Nanodrop 2000c. In the case of this clone: The specificity of this receptor is unknown. No base quality values were provided; no much bigger clone lies one nucleotide off.

Sequencing input: naive CD4+ T cells sorted from blood. According to the study, the label for this sample's cell subset or site signals: CD45RA+ positively selected. The clonotype originates from a man aged 18 to 30 in good health. The chain is made from TRBV30 and TRBJ2-7, and 7 bases in between align with TRBD1. The CDR3 sequence is CAWERQGSNEQYF. The DNA is TGTGCCTGGGAGAGACAGGGTAGCAACGAGCAGTACTTC.